This T cell receptor (beta chain) emerged from a study of blood T cell repertoires in COVID-19. Background on the study: Acute and convalescent COVID-19 specimens originated in the United States, Italy and Spain. Sample material is recorded as cDNA or gDNA derived from T cells, B-cell-depleted T cells, or PBMCs.

Study processing details: Amplification of reference gene primers was used by the study to estimate nucleated cell counts. TCRdb's table, derived via immunoSEQ multiplex PCR, lists solely in-frame clones and lacks some. V and J calls and clone size follow that table, whereas D and trimming were derived from the DNA. The data hold about 14,000 clones, with roughly 84% observed a single time. The CDR3 contains 19 residues. With 5 bases clipped from V and 0 bases from J, the junction kept 9 bases outside the gene matches. The V gene's germline CDR1 is SEHNR and CDR2 FQNEAQ (reference sequence). The receptor comes from a man aged 50-60 years with active COVID-19. The sequenced material came from peripheral blood. The chain uses TRBV7-9 and TRBJ2-2; 13 bases fit TRBD2. CDR3 coding DNA: TGTGCCAGCAGCCACAGGACTAGCGGGAGCACTCCGAACACCGGGGAGCTGTTTTTT. Amino acid sequence: CASSHRTSGSTPNTGELFF.